This is a list of T cell receptor beta chains from one sample in a study of cytomegalovirus exposure and HLA in healthy donors. TCRdb's copy holds only in-frame clones and misses some; the assay was immunoSEQ multiplex PCR. The table shows about 160,000 clones, with roughly 85% occurring only once. Sequencing input: PBMCs. The receptors derive from a man between 18 and 29 years old in good health and CMV-seropositive. The CDR3 runs from the conserved cysteine through the conserved F or W. A D gene is named only where the DNA matches it firmly. A row's size may be missing; if present it is once, few, many or a size class.

J gene: TRBJ1-5; V gene: TRBV25-1; clone size: NA; D gene: TRBD1; CDR3 DNA: TGTGCCAGCAGTGATCAGGACAGGGGTGGTCAGCCCCAGCATTTT; CDR3 protein: CASSDQDRGGQPQHF
J gene: TRBJ1-1; V gene: TRBV7-3; clone size: NA; D gene: NA; CDR3 DNA: TGTGCCAGCAGCTTATTCGGTTTCACTGAAGCTTTCTTT; CDR3 protein: CASSLFGFTEAFF
J gene: TRBJ1-6; V gene: TRBV19; clone size: NA; D gene: NA; CDR3 DNA: TGTGCCAGTAGTATGGGGAGCCCAATTAATTCACCCCTCCACTTT; CDR3 protein: CASSMGSPINSPLHF
J gene: TRBJ2-7; V gene: TRBV7-9; clone size: NA; D gene: TRBD1; CDR3 DNA: TGTGCCAGCAGCGCCCTGGACAGGTCCCTCCGGGACGAGCAGTACTTC; CDR3 protein: CASSALDRSLRDEQYF
J gene: TRBJ1-4; V gene: TRBV2; clone size: NA; D gene: NA; CDR3 DNA: TGTGCCAACAGTGAAGGACTGATCGAAAAACTGTTTTTT; CDR3 protein: CANSEGLIEKLFF
J gene: TRBJ2-2; V gene: TRBV9; clone size: NA; D gene: TRBD2; CDR3 DNA: TGTGCCAGCAGCGGGAGACTAGCGGGGGACACCGGGGAGCTGTTTTTT; CDR3 protein: CASSGRLAGDTGELFF
J gene: TRBJ1-1; V gene: TRBV19; clone size: NA; D gene: NA; CDR3 DNA: TGTGCCAGTAGGTACAGTGCTCTGAACACTGAAGCTTTCTTT; CDR3 protein: CASRYSALNTEAFF
J gene: TRBJ1-1; V gene: TRBV9; clone size: NA; D gene: NA; CDR3 DNA: TGTGCCAGCAGCGTAGCTACGGGGGGCAGGTCGAACACTGAAGCTTTCTTT; CDR3 protein: CASSVATGGRSNTEAFF
J gene: TRBJ2-5; V gene: TRBV11-2; clone size: NA; D gene: TRBD2; CDR3 DNA: TGTGCCAGCAGCGGGGGGGTACAAGAGACCCAGTACTTC; CDR3 protein: CASSGGVQETQYF
J gene: TRBJ2-3; V gene: TRBV2; clone size: NA; D gene: TRBD2; CDR3 DNA: TGTGCCAGCAGTGCGCTAGCGGGGGGGCAAACTAGCACAGATACGCAGTATTTT; CDR3 protein: CASSALAGGQTSTDTQYF
J gene: TRBJ1-1; V gene: TRBV6-1; clone size: NA; D gene: TRBD1; CDR3 DNA: TGTGCCAGCAACAGGGGAAACACTGAAGCTTTCTTT; CDR3 protein: CASNRGNTEAFF
J gene: TRBJ2-5; V gene: TRBV5-4; clone size: NA; D gene: NA; CDR3 DNA: TGTGCCAGCAGCCGGGACCGGGACATTCAAGAGACCCAGTACTTC; CDR3 protein: CASSRDRDIQETQYF
J gene: TRBJ2-7; V gene: TRBV6-6; clone size: few; D gene: TRBD1; CDR3 DNA: TGTGCCAGCAGTTACTTAGGACAGGGGGCCTACGAGCAGTACTTC; CDR3 protein: CASSYLGQGAYEQYF
J gene: TRBJ1-5; V gene: TRBV7-8; clone size: NA; D gene: TRBD1; CDR3 DNA: TGTGCCAGCAGCACCTCTGGGGGACAGGTGAATAGCAATCAGCCCCAGCATTTT; CDR3 protein: CASSTSGGQVNSNQPQHF
J gene: TRBJ1-3; V gene: TRBV9; clone size: NA; D gene: NA; CDR3 DNA: TGTGCCAGCACCCGGGGGTTCGGAAACACCATATATTTT; CDR3 protein: CASTRGFGNTIYF
J gene: TRBJ1-5; V gene: TRBV6-1; clone size: NA; D gene: TRBD1; CDR3 DNA: TGTGCCAGCAGTGTTTTGGGACAGGGCCCCCTTAGCAATCAGCCCCAGCATTTT; CDR3 protein: CASSVLGQGPLSNQPQHF